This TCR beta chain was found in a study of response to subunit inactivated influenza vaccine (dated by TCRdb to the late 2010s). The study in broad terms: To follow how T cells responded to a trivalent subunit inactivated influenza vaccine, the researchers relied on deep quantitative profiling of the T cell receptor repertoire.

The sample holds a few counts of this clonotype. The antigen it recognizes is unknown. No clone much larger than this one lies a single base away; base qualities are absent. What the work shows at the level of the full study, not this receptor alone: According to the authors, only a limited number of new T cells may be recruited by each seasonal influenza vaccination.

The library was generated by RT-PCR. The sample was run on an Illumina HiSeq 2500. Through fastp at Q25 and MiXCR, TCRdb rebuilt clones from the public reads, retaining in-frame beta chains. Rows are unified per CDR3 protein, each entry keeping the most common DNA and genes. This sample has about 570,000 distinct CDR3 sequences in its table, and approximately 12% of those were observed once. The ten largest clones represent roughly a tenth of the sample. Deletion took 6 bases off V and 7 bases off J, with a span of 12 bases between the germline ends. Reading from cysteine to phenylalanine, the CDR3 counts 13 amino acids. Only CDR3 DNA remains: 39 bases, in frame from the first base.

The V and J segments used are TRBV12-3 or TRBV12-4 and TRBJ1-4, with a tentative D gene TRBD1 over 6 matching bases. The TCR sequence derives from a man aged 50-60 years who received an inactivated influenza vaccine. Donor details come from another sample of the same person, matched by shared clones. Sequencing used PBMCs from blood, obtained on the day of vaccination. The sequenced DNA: TGTGCCAGCAGGGGGGGCCCGGGTGAAAAACTGTTTTTT. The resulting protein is CASRGGPGEKLFF.